This T cell receptor (beta chain) was sequenced for a study of CD8+CD57+ T cells in acquired aplastic anemia. Study outcomes and limitations: Patients did not significantly differ from controls in CD8+ Simpson's diversity.

Selection for sequencing was limited to patients who had shown CD8+CD57+ cell expansion by flow cytometry. This clonotype was counted many times. The antigen is undetermined. Profiling of TCR beta VDJ combinations and CDR3 sequences used genomic DNA as template. TCRdb reprocessed the reads with MiXCR, giving one entry per CDR3 protein. The repertoire holds roughly 150,000 distinct CDR3 sequences, with around 48% as singletons. CDR3 length: 13 residues. Germline V gene lookup returns CDR1 SGHTA and CDR2 FQGNSA. V shed 5 bases and J shed 2 bases, with 8 bases lying between them. The V and J genes are TRBV7-2 and TRBJ2-3; D call uncertain. The clonotype comes from a human donor with aplastic anemia. Material for sequencing was sorted CD4+, CD8+, or CD8+CD57+ T cells (not recorded which) from PBMCs. The CDR3 reads CASSSLNTDTQYF. The CDR3 DNA reads as TGTGCCAGCAGCAGCCTAAACACAGATACGCAGTATTTT. The full variable domain, its missing parts supplied by reference TRBV7-2 and TRBJ2-3, is GAGVSQSPSNKVTEKGKDVELRCDPISGHTALYWYRQSLGQGLEFLIYFQGNSAPDKSGLPSDRFSAERTGGSVSTLTIQRTQQEDSAVYLCASSSLNTDTQYFGPGTRLTVL.